This T cell receptor (beta chain) stems from a study of T cells after yellow fever vaccination. MiXCR, applied by TCRdb to the 5' RACE reads, yields one record per CDR3 protein. The sample holds fewer than 100,000 distinct CDR3 sequences, roughly 5.2% seen once. In this sample, this clonotype turned up many times. The receptor was derived from a young man who received the YFV17D yellow fever vaccine. The sequencing here drew on CD8+ T cells sorted from PBMCs, taken 10 days after the yellow fever booster vaccination.

This chain's CDR3 is CASSLGGKTQYF. In DNA form, the CDR3 reads TGTGCCAGCAGCTTAGGAGGAAAGACCCAGTACTTC. This chain links TRBV7-6 with TRBJ2-5; D not resolved. CDR3 size: 12 residues. Germline CDR1 SGHVS, CDR2 FNYEAQ. Trimming left V 1 base short and J 6 bases short, with 6 bases between.